This TCR beta chain stems from a study of shared clonotypes between healthy human individuals. Turning to the study itself: Per donor, CD8 memory used one plate, CD8 naive used two, CD4 memory used three and CD4 naive used three.

Memory CD4+ cells were the fraction left after CD45RA+ naive selection. Measured with immunoSEQ multiplex PCR; TCRdb has only the in-frame clones, and not every one. This table holds millions of clones, 90% to 95% found once. Comments on this clone: The antigen is undetermined.

Germline loops: CDR1 MDHEN, CDR2 SYDVKM. The CDR3 spans 16 residues. V shed 6 bases and J shed 2 bases, with 17 bases lying between them. Overall study results and limits: The four-donor shared clonotypes exceeded non-shared clonotypes in generation probability, with non-shared ones scoring lower. What naive subsets generally showed was a larger estimated richness than memory subsets showed.

Material for sequencing was naive CD4+ T cells sorted from blood. Subset reported: CD45RA+ positively selected. The TCR sequence derives from a man between 18 and 35 years old in good health. The V and J genes are TRBV28 and TRBJ1-5, with D perhaps matching TRBD1 (5 bases). CDR3 amino acids: CASRPGRGEGNQPQHF. The CDR3 DNA follows: TGTGCCAGCAGACCCGGTCGGGGCGAAGGCAATCAGCCCCAGCATTTT.